This entry features one TCR beta chain sequence. The antigen is unknown. It was with a sample-barcoded 5' primer and a J-beta primer mix that a second PCR of about 7 to 12 cycles was run. TCRdb redid the calling of the 5' RACE reads with MiXCR, one entry per CDR3 protein. The table has about 1.4 million distinct CDR3 sequences, approximately 60% seen once. The data are from a study of blood T cells in healthy people across ages. The authors extracted at least 5 micrograms of total RNA per sample. The CDR3 spans 15 residues. CDR1 MNHEY and CDR2 SVGEGT come from the germline V gene. Between the trimmed V and J ends, which lost 8 bases and 1 base, there was a span of 14 bases. General observations from the study: In long-lived donors, naive CD4+ cell counts and diversity exceeded those of aged donors. Estimated diversity, derived from one million T cells, was regarded as an underestimate. With unsorted PBMCs, a conclusive comparison of naive versus antigen-experienced cells was not possible.

The TCR was taken from a man aged 18 to 30 in good health. This chain links TRBV6-2 or TRBV6-3 with TRBJ2-2, with D uncertain. Sequenced sample: blood. In DNA, the CDR3 is TGTGCCAGCGGCACTGAGAGGCTGAACACCGGGGAGCTGTTTTTT. Amino acids: CASGTERLNTGELFF.